This T cell receptor (beta chain) emerged from a study of read filtering for tumor transcriptome and immune sequencing. Findings and caveats of the study: Dropping single-read clonotypes raised IR-seq and RNA-seq shared-clonotype correlation. IR-seq captured clonotypes deeper and more reliably than RNA-seq.

This CDR3 has 13 amino acids. The germline V gene encodes CDR1 SQVTM and CDR2 ANQGSEA. With 6 bases removed from V and 0 bases from J, the gap between germline ends came to 8 bases. At the time of active disease, bone marrow was collected from every patient. This clonotype was detected many times. Its antigen remains unknown. This library used around 0.4 ug RNA and molecular barcoded adaptors spanning alpha/delta and beta/gamma chains. TCRdb fed the reads into MiXCR, producing one record per CDR3 protein. The repertoire holds about 60,000 distinct CDR3 sequences, with 14% as singletons. This clonotype was sampled from a donor at least 40 years old with multiple myeloma. What was sequenced was a population of CD138-negative cells sorted from bone marrow. The rearrangement uses TRBV29-1 and TRBJ1-4; maybe TRBD1 (6 bases). The CDR3 DNA reads TGCAGCGTGACAGGCCCAACTAATGAAAAACTGTTTTTT. Translation: CSVTGPTNEKLFF.